This T cell receptor beta chain was identified in a study of blood T cells in healthy people across ages. Peripheral blood, around 9.4 milliliters per donor, was collected. V lost 0 bases to trimming and J lost 11 bases, with 8 bases between them. The CDR3 spans 12 residues. This clonotype occurred many times. Primers used in a second PCR of roughly 7 to 12 cycles were a sample-barcoded 5' primer and a J-beta primer mix. TCRdb re-called the 5' RACE reads with MiXCR, one entry per CDR3 protein. The data show 500,000 to 700,000 distinct CDR3 sequences, about 30% seen once. The TCR originated in a woman older than 75 in good health. The chain carries TRBV12-3 or TRBV12-4 and TRBJ2-1; D might be TRBD1 (5 bases). The sequenced material came from blood. This chain's CDR3 is CASSLAQGKQFF. DNA for the CDR3: TGTGCCAGCAGTTTAGCCCAGGGAAAGCAGTTCTTC.